These 7 T cell receptor beta chains came from one sample sequenced in a study of T cell changes during pregnancy in multiple sclerosis (dated by TCRdb to about 2019). Receptors were amplified or captured by the immunoSEQ multiplex PCR assay. The table was pulled from immuneACCESS by TCRdb, which kept in-frame rearrangements only. Such tables lose some clones; where checked, under half of the loss comes from unresolved V genes, and the rest has no known cause. A total of roughly 20,000 clones appear in this sample, roughly 90% of them only once. Approximately 6.9% of the sample rests with the top ten. The sequenced sample was CD8+ T cells from peripheral blood mononuclear cells, obtained in the first trimester of pregnancy. These receptor sequences come from a female donor with multiple sclerosis, enrolled in a pregnancy study.

This chain connects TRBV7-9 to TRBJ2-3; 12 bases align to TRBD2. Germline CDR1 is SEHNR and CDR2 is FQNEAQ (reference sequence). The CDR3 is 16 amino acids. Trimming at V came to 5 bases and at J to 4 bases, leaving 7 bases not matched to a gene. This CDR3 is CASSPYGLAGPDTQYF. CDR3 nucleotide sequence: TGTGCCAGCAGCCCCTATGGACTAGCGGGACCAGATACGCAGTATTTT.

The V gene is TRBV7-9, the J gene TRBJ1-1; 9 nucleotides line up with TRBD1. CDR3 length equals 15 residues. Germline lookup yields CDR1 SEHNR and CDR2 FQNEAQ (reference sequence). Unmatched junction bases numbered 7, after V lost 5 bases and J lost 3 bases. The CDR3 region has the DNA TGTGCCAGCAGCAATGTCACAGGGGGCTACACTGAAGCTTTCTTT. This translates into CASSNVTGGYTEAFF.

This clone was found a few times. This chain's CDR3 is CASSPSGTAYEKLFF. The CDR3 bases are TGTGCCAGCAGTCCCTCCGGGACAGCGTATGAAAAACTGTTTTTT. The rearrangement links TRBV27 to TRBJ1-4; TRBD1 aligns across 7 bases. Germline CDR1 is MNHEY and CDR2 is SMNVEV (reference sequence). The CDR3 runs 15 residues. V trimming: 5 bases; J trimming: 6 bases; junction bases outside the gene matches: 9. Together with reference TRBV27 and TRBJ1-4, the CDR3 gives the full variable domain: EAQVTQNPRYLITVTGKKLTVTCSQNMNHEYMSWYRQDPGLGLRQIYYSMNVEVTDKGDVPEGYKVSRKEKRNFPLILESPSPNQTSLYFCASSPSGTAYEKLFFGSGTQLSVL.

The gene calls are TRBV18 and TRBJ2-7; 15 bases map to TRBD2. The CDR3 sequence is 16 residues long. After removal of 3 bases from V and 5 bases from J, the junction contained 5 bases not matched to a gene. The germline V gene encodes CDR1 KGHSH and CDR2 LQKENI. The CDR3 DNA is TGTGCCAGCTCACCTAGGACTAGCGGGAGGGACGACGAGCAGTACTTC. Its protein product is CASSPRTSGRDDEQYF.

This chain connects TRBV2 to TRBJ1-1; D remains ambiguous. Trimming cost V 2 bases and J 0 bases, with 10 bases left between them. The CDR3 is made up of 15 amino acids. Germline CDR1 SNHLY, CDR2 FYNNEI. The CDR3, as DNA: TGTGCCAGCAGTGAATCTCGAGGGTTGAACACTGAAGCTTTCTTT. Residues: CASSESRGLNTEAFF.

This sequence joins TRBV15 and TRBJ2-5; possible D gene TRBD1, 5 bases. Trimming removed 1 base at V and 4 bases at J, with 10 bases between. Germline loops: CDR1 LNHNV, CDR2 YYDKDF (reference sequence). This CDR3 region has 14 residues. Here the CDR3 DNA reads TGTGCCACCAGCAGAGTGGTCAGGGCAGAGACCCAGTACTTC. It translates to CATSRVVRAETQYF. Supplemented by reference TRBV15 and TRBJ2-5, the full variable domain reads DAMVIQNPRYQVTQFGKPVTLSCSQTLNHNVMYWYQQKSSQAPKLLFHYYDKDFNNEADTPDNFQSRRPNTSFCFLDIRSPGLGDTAMYLCATSRVVRAETQYFGPGTRLLVL.

J is TRBJ2-7 and V is TRBV21-1; TRBD2, the table's D call, was not compared with the DNA. TRBV21-1 represents a pseudogene. The CDR3 consists of 15 residues. The CDR3 here is CASSKGNGNGYEQYF. The CDR3 DNA reads TGTGCCAGCAGCAAAGGAAACGGGAACGGGTACGAGCAGTACTTC.